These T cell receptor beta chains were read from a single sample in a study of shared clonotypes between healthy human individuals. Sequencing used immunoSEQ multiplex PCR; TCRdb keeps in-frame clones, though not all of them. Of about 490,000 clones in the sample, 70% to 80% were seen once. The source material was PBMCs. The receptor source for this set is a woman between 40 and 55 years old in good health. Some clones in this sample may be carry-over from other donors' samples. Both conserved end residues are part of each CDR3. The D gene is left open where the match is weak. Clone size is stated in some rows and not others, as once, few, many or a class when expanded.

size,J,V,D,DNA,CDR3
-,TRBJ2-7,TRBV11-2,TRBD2,TGTGCCAGCAGCTCCACTAGCGTCTCCTACGAGCAGTACTTC,CASSSTSVSYEQYF
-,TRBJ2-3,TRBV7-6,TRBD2,TGTGCCAGCAGCTCCCTAGCGGGAGGCATCACAGATACGCAGTATTTT,CASSSLAGGITDTQYF
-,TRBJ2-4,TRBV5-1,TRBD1,TGCGCCAGCAGCTTGGCAGGGGGCGATTCGGACATTCAGTACTTC,CASSLAGGDSDIQYF
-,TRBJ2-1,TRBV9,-,TGTGCCAGCAGCCTCAACCCCATGGCGGATGAGCAGTTCTTC,CASSLNPMADEQFF
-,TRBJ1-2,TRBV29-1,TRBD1,TGCAGCGTTGTCGGGACAGGGGTTGTCTATGGCTACACCTTC,CSVVGTGVVYGYTF
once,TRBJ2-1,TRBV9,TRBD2,TGTGCCAGCGGCGGGACTAGCGACAATGAGCAGTTCTTC,CASGGTSDNEQFF
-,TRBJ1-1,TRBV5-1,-,TGCGCCAGCAGCTTGGGTCCAGGGTCCACTGAAGCTTTCTTT,CASSLGPGSTEAFF
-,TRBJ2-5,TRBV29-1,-,TGCAGCGCCCGCCTTGGGAAGGGGACCCAGTACTTC,CSARLGKGTQYF
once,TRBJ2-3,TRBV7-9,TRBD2,TGTGCCACCTCCCGACTAGCGGGAAGGTATACGCAGTATTTT,CATSRLAGRYTQYF
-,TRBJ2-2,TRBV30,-,TGTGCCTGGAGGCGCGGGGACAGCGACACCGGGGAGCTGTTTTTT,CAWRRGDSDTGELFF
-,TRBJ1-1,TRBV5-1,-,TGCGCCAGCAGCCCGGGAAACACTGAAGCTTTCTTT,CASSPGNTEAFF
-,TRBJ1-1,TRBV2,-,TGTGCCAGCGCGGTACAGCAGAACACTGAAGCTTTCTTT,CASAVQQNTEAFF
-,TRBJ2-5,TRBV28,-,TGTGCCAGCAGTGGAGGGACAGAACCCCAAGAGACCCAGTACTTC,CASSGGTEPQETQYF
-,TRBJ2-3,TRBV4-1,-,TGCGCCAGCAGCCAATTGACTAGTAAGGCGGATACGCAGTATTTT,CASSQLTSKADTQYF
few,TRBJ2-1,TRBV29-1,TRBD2,TGCAGCGTTGATCAAAGCGGGATACGTGAGCAGTTCTTC,CSVDQSGIREQFF
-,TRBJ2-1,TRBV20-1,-,TGCAGTGCCCTAGGACAGAATGAGCAGTTCTTC,CSALGQNEQFF
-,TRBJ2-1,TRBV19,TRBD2,TGTGCCAGTAGTAGAACCGGGACTAGCCCCTTCAGTGAGCAGTTCTTC,CASSRTGTSPFSEQFF
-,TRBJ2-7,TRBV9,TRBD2,TGTGCCAGCAGCCCACGGGGGGCCTACGAGCAGTACTTC,CASSPRGAYEQYF
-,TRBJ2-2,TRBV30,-,TGTGCCTGGAGAGGTTTCGGGGGAGATAACACCGGGGAGCTGTTTTTT,CAWRGFGGDNTGELFF